The 6 T cell receptor beta chains reported below all come from one sample, sequenced in a study of T cells in Graves' hyperthyroidism and ophthalmopathy. What was amplified from RNA transcripts were TCR beta CDR3 regions. Using the HTBI primer set, a first-round RT-PCR was run on the TCR CDR3. One entry per CDR3 protein, called by TCRdb with MiXCR from the multiplex PCR reads. The sample lists approximately 400,000 distinct CDR3 sequences; roughly an eighth were seen once. Sequenced material: blood. These receptors were collected from a man over 45 with Graves' ophthalmopathy.

In its sample, this clonotype was seen a few times. The chain has TRBV14 and TRBJ2-5; tentative D call: TRBD1 (6 bases). The germline V and J ends were trimmed by 1 base and 6 bases, with 12 bases remaining between them. Germline CDR1 SGHDN, CDR2 FVKESK. CDR3 length: 14 residues. CDR3 DNA sequence: TGTGCCAGCAGCCAAGGGTCAGGGGCCAAGACCCAGTACTTC. Amino acids: CASSQGSGAKTQYF. Supplemented by reference TRBV14 and TRBJ2-5, the full variable domain reads EAGVTQFPSHSVIEKGQTVTLRCDPISGHDNLYWYRRVMGKEIKFLLHFVKESKQDESGMPNNRFLAERTGGTYSTLKVQPAELEDSGVYFCASSQGSGAKTQYFGPGTRLLVL.

In its sample, this clonotype was seen many times. This rearrangement joins TRBV7-9 to TRBJ2-5; no reliable D call. V was shortened by 4 bases and J by 8 bases, with 14 bases between the two germline ends. The CDR3 is 13 amino acids. The germline V gene has CDR1 SEHNR and CDR2 FQNEAQ (reference sequence). The CDR3 DNA is TGTGCCAGCAGCTCGCCCTCTCCGGGCACCCAGTACTTC. Its protein is CASSSPSPGTQYF.

This rearrangement joins TRBV20-1 to TRBJ1-1; D gene uncertain. Germline CDR1 and CDR2: DFQATT and SNEGSKA (reference sequence). V lost 0 bases and J lost 11, with 10 bases in between. The CDR3 length is 11 residues. The CDR3 coding sequence is TGCAGTGCTAGAGATGAGGAGATCGCTTTCTTT. Its translation: CSARDEEIAFF.

This chain connects TRBV6-1 to TRBJ1-1; perhaps TRBD1 as D (5 bases). The germline V gene encodes CDR1 MNHNS and CDR2 SASEGT. CDR3 length: 12 amino acids. V was trimmed by 6 bases and J by 7 bases, leaving 12 bases between them. The CDR3 protein is CASSPRGDEAFF. CDR3 sequence (DNA): TGTGCCAGCAGCCCCCGGGGGGATGAAGCTTTCTTT.

This clonotype turned up a few times. The chain has TRBV15 and TRBJ1-4; TRBD1 is a possible D gene (5 bases). The germline V gene has CDR1 LNHNV and CDR2 YYDKDF (reference sequence). The CDR3 extends over 16 amino acids. V lost 3 bases, J lost 3 bases, and 14 bases lay in between. CDR3 coding DNA: TGTGCCACCAGCAGGGGGGTTACCGAGCCTAATGAAAAACTGTTTTTT. It encodes CATSRGVTEPNEKLFF.

This clonotype was picked up many times. The chain couples TRBV11-3 to TRBJ1-1; a possible D gene is TRBD1 (6 bases). Germline V gene data show CDR1 as SGHNT and CDR2 as YENEEA. The CDR3 extends over 15 amino acids. V gave up 4 bases and J gave up 4 bases, with 16 bases separating them. The CDR3 loop is CASSSSWGAGTEAFF. The CDR3 nucleotides read TGTGCCAGCAGCTCGTCGTGGGGGGCTGGCACTGAAGCTTTCTTT.